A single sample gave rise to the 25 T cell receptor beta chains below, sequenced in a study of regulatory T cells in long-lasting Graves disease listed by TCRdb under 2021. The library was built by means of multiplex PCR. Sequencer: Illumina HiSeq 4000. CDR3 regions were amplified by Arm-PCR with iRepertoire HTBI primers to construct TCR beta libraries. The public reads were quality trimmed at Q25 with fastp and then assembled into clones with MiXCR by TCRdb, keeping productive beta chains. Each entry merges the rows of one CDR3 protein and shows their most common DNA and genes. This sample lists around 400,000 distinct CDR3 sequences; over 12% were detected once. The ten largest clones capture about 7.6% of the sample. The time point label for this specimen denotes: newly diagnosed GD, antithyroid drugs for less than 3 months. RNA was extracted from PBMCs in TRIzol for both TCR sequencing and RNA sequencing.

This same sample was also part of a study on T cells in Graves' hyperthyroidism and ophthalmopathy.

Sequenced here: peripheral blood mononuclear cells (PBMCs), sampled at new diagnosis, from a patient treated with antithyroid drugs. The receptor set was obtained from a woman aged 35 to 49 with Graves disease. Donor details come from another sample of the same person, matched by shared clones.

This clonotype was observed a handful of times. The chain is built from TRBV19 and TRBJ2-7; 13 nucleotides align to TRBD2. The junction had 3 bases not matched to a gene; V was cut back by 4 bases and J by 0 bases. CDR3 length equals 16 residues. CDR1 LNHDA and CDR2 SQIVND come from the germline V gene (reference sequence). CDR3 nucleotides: TGTGCCAGTAGTACCACTAGCGGGGGGGACTCCTACGAGCAGTACTTC. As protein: CASSTTSGGDSYEQYF.

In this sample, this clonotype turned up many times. DNA of the CDR3: TGTGCCAGCAAACTAGCGGGGAGCTCCTACGAGCAGTACTTC. This gives the protein CASKLAGSSYEQYF. J is TRBJ2-7 and V is TRBV27, with 10 bases matching TRBD2. The CDR3 has 14 amino acids. V was pared by 7 bases and J by 0 bases, with 3 bases of the junction left unmatched. CDR1 and CDR2 (germline): MNHEY, SMNVEV (reference sequence).

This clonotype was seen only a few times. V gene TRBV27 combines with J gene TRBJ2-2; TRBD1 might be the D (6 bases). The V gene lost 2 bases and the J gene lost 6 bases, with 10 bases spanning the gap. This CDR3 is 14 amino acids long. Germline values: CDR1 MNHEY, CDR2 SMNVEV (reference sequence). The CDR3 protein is CASSLRTEPGELFF. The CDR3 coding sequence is TGTGCCAGCAGTTTACGGACAGAGCCCGGGGAGCTGTTTTTT.

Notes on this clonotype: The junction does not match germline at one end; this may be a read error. In DNA form, the CDR3 reads TGTGCCGGCAGCCCCTCAGGCATTGAGCAGTTCTTC. This translates into CAGSPSGIEQFF. The rearrangement uses TRBV28 and TRBJ2-1, with D hard to call. Germline V gives CDR1 MDHEN, CDR2 SYDVKM. The CDR3 length is 12 residues.

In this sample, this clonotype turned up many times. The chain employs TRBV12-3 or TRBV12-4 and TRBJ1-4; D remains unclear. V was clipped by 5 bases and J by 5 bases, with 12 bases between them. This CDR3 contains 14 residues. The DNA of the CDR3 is TGTGCCAGCAGTGGTGGGCAGTCGAATGAAAAACTGTTTTTT. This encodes CASSGGQSNEKLFF.

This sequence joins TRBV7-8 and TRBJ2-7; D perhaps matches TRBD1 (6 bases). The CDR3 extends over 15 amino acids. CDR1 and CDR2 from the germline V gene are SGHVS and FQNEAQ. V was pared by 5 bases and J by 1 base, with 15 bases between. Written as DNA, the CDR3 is TGTGCCAGCAGCCTGCGGACAGTTTTTTCCTACGAGCAGTACTTC. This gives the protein CASSLRTVFSYEQYF.

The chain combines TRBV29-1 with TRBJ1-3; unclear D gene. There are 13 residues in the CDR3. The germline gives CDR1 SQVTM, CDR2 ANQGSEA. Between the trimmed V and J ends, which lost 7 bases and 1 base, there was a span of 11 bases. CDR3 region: CSAEMISGNTIYF. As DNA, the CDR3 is TGCAGCGCCGAGATGATATCTGGAAACACCATATATTTT.

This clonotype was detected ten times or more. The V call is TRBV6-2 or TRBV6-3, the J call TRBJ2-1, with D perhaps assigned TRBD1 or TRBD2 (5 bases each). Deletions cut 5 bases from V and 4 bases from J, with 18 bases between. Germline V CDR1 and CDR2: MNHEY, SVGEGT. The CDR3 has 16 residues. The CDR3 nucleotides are TGTGCCAGCAGTCCCTCCGGGACCCCCGCTTACAATGAGCAGTTCTTC. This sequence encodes CASSPSGTPAYNEQFF.

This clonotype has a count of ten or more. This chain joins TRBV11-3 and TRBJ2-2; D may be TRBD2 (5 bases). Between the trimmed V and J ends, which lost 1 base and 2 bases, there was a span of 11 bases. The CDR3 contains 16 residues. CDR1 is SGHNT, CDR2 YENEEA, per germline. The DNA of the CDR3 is TGTGCCAGCAGCTTAGTTTCCGGGGTAAACACCGGGGAGCTGTTTTTT. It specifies CASSLVSGVNTGELFF.

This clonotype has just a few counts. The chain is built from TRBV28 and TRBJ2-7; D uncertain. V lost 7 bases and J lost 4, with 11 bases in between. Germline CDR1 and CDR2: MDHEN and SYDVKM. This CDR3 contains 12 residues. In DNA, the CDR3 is TGTGCCAGCAACCCGACCGGTTACGAGCAGTACTTC. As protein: CASNPTGYEQYF. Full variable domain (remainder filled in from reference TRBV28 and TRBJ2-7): DVKVTQSSRYLVKRTGEKVFLECVQDMDHENMFWYRQDPGLGLRLIYFSYDVKMKEKGDIPEGYSVSREKKERFSLILESASTNQTSMYLCASNPTGYEQYFGPGTRLTVT.

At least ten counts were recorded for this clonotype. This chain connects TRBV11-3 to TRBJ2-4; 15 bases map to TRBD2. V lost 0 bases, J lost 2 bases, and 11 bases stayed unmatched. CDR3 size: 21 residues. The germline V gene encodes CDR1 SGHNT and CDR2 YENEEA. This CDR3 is CASSLEGLAGGLGSTKNIQYF. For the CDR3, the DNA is TGTGCCAGCAGCTTAGAGGGACTAGCGGGAGGATTGGGTTCGACCAAAAACATTCAGTACTTC.

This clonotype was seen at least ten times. The CDR3 reads CASSLRQTYGYTF. The CDR3 region has the DNA TGTGCCAGCAGTTTAAGGCAGACTTATGGCTACACCTTC. V and J are TRBV28 and TRBJ1-2, with D hard to call. CDR1 and CDR2 from the germline V gene are MDHEN and SYDVKM. Trimming left V 2 bases short and J 5 bases short, with 9 bases between. This CDR3 comprises 13 residues.

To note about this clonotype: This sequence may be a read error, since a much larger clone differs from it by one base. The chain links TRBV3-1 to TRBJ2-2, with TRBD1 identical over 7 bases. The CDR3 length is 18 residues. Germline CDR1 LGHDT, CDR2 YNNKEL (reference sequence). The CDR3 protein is CASSQRGPGTVITGELLF. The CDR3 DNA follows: TGTGCCAGCAGCCAAAGGGGTCCCGGGACAGTTATAACCGGGGAGCTGCTTTTT.

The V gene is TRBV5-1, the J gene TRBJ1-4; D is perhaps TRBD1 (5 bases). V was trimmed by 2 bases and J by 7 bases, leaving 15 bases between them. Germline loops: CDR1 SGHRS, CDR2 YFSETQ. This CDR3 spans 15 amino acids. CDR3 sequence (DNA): TGCGCCAGCAGCTTAGAGGGGCGCCCGGGTGAAAAACTGTTTTTT. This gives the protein CASSLEGRPGEKLFF.

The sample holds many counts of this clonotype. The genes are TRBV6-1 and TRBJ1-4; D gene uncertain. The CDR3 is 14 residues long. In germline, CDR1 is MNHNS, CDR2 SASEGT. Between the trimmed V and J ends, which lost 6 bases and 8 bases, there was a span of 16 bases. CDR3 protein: CASRRGVLKEKLFF. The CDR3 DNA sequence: TGTGCCAGCAGACGCGGGGTACTAAAGGAAAAACTGTTTTTT.

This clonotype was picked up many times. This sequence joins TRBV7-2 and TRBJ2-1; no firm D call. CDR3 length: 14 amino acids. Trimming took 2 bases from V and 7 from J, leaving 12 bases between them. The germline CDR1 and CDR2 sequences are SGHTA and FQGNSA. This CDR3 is CASSLWAETNEQFF. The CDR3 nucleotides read TGTGCCAGCAGCTTATGGGCAGAGACAAATGAGCAGTTCTTC.

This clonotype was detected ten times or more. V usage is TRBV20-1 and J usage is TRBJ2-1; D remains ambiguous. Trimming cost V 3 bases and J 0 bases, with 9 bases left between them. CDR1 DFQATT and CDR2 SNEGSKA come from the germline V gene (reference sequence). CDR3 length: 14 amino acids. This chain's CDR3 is CSASFLVSYNEQFF. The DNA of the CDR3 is TGCAGTGCTAGCTTTTTGGTCTCCTACAATGAGCAGTTCTTC.

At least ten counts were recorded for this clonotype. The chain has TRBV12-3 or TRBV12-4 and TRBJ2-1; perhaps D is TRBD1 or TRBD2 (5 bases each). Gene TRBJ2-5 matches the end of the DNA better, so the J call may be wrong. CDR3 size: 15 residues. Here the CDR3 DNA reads TGTGCCAGCAGTAATCGTCGAGGGGTAGGGGAGACCCAGTACTTC. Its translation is CASSNRRGVGETQYF.

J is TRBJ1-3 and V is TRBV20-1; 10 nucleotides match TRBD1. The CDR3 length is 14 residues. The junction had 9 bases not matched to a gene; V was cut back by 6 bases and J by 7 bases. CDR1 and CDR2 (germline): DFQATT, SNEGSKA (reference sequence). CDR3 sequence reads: CSALRDRGWNTIYF. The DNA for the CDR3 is TGCAGTGCCCTCCGGGACAGGGGCTGGAACACCATATATTTT.

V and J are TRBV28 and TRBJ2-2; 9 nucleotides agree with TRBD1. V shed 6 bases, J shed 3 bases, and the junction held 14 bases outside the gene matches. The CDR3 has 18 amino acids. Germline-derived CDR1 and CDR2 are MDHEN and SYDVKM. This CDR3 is CASSRPGTGSRDTGELFF. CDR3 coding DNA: TGTGCCAGCAGCCGACCCGGGACAGGGAGTAGGGACACCGGGGAGCTGTTTTTT.

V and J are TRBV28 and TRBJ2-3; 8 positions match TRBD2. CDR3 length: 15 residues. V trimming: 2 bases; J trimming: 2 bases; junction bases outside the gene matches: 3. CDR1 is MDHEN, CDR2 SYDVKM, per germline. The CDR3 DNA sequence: TGTGCCAGCAGTTTACGGGGGGGACACACAGATACGCAGTATTTT. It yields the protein CASSLRGGHTDTQYF.

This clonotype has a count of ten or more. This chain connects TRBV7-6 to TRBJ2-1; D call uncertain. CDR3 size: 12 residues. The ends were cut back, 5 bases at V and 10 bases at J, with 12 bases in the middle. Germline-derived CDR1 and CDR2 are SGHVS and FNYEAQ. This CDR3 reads CASSPGNFEQFF. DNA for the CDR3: TGTGCCAGCAGCCCAGGAAATTTCGAGCAGTTCTTC.

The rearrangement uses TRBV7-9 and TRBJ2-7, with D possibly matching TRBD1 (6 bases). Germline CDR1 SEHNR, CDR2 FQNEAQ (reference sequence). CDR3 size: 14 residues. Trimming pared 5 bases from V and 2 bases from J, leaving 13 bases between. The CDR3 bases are TGTGCCAGCAGCCTTACAGGGATTCCCTACGAGCAGTACTTC. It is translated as CASSLTGIPYEQYF.

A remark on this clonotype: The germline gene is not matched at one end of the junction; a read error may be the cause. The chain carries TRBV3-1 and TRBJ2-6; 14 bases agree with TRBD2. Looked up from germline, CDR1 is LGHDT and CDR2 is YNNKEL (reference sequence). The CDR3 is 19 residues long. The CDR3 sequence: CASSQLGTSGSAGANVQTF. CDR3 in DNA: TGTGCCAGCAGCCAACTCGGGACTAGCGGGAGTGCTGGGGCCAACGTCCAGACTTTC.

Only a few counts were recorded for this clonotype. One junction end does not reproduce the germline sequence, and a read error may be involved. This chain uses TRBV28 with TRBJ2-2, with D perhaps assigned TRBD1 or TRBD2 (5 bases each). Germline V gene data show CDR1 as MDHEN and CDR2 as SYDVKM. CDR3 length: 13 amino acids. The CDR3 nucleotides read TGTGCCAGCAGTTTGGGGCGTATGGGGGAGCCGTTTTTT. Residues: CASSLGRMGEPFF.